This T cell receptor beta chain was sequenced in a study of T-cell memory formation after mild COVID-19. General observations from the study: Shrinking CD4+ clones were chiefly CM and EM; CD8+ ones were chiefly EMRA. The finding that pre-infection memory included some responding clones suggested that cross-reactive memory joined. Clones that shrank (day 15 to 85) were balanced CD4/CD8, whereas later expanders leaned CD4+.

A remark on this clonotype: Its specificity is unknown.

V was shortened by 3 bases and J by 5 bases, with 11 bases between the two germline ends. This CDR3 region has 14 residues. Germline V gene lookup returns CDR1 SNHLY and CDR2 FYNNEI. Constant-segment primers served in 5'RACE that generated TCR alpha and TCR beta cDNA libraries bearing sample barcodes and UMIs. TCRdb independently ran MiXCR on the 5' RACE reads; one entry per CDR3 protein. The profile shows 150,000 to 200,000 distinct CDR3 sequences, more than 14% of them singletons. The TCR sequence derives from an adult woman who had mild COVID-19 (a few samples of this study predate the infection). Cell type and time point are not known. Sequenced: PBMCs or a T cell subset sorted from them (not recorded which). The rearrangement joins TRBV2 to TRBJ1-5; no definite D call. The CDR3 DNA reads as TGTGCCAGCAGTGATAGGGCAGGATATCAGCCCCAGCATTTT. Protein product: CASSDRAGYQPQHF.